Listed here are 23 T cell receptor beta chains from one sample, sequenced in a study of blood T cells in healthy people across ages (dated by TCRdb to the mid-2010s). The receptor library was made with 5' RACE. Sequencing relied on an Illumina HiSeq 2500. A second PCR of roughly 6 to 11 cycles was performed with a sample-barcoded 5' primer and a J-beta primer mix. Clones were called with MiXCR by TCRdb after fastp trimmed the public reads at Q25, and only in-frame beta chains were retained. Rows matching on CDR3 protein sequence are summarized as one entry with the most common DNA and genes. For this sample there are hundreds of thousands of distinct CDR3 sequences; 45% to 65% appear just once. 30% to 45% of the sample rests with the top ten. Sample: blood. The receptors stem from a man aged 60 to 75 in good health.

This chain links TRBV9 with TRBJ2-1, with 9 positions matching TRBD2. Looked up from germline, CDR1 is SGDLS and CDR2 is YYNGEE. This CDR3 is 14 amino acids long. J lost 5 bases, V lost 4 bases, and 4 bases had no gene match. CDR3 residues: CASSNLAGNNEQFF. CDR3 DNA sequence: TGTGCCAGCAGCAATCTAGCGGGGAACAATGAGCAGTTCTTC.

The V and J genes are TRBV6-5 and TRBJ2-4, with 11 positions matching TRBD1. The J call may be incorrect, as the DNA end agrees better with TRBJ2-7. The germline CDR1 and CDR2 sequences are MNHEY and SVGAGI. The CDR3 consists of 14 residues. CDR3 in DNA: TGTGCCAGCAGCCTGGACAGGGGGCTGAGCGAGCAGTACTTC. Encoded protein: CASSLDRGLSEQYF.

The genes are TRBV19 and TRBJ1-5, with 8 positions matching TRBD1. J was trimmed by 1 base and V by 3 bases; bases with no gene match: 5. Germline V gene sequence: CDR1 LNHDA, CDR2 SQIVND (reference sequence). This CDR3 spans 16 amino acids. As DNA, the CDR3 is TGTGCCAGTAGTATCGGACAGGGCTGGAGCAATCAGCCCCAGCATTTT. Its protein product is CASSIGQGWSNQPQHF. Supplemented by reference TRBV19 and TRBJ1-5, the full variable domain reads DGGITQSPKYLFRKEGQNVTLSCEQNLNHDAMYWYRQDPGQGLRLIYYSQIVNDFQKGDIAEGYSVSREKKESFPLTVTSAQKNPTAFYLCASSIGQGWSNQPQHFGDGTRLSIL.

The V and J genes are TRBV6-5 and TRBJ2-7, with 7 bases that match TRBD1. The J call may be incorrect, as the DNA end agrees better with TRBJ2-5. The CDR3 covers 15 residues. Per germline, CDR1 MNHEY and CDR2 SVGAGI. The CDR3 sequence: CASSDLRTGQETQYF. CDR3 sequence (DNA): TGTGCCAGCAGTGACCTAAGGACAGGTCAAGAGACCCAGTACTTC.

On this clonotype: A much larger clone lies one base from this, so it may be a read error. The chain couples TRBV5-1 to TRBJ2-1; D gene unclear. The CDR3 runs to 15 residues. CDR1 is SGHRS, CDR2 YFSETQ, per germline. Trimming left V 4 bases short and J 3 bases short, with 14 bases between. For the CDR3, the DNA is TGCGCCAGCAGCAAGCTCAGACTCGACTACAATGAGCAGTTCTTC. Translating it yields CASSKLRLDYNEQFF.

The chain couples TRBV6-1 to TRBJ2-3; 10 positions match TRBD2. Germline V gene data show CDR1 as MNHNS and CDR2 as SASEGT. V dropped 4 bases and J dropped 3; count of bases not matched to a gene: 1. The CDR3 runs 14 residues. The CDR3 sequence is CASSAGLATDTQYF. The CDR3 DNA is TGTGCCAGCAGTGCGGGACTAGCGACAGATACGCAGTATTTT.

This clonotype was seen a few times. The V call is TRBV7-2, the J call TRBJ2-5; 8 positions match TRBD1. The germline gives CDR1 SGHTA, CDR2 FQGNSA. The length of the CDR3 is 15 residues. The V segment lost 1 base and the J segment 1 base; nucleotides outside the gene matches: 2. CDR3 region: CASSLGDRSQETQYF. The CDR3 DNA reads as TGTGCCAGCAGCTTAGGGGACAGGAGCCAAGAGACCCAGTACTTC.

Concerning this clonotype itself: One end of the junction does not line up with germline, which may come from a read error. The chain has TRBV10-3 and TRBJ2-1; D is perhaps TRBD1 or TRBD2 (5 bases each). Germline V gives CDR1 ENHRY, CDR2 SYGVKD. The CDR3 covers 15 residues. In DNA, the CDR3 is TGTGTCATCCGACCAGGGAGCGGAAGTAACAATGAGCAGTTCTTC. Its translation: CVIRPGSGSNNEQFF.

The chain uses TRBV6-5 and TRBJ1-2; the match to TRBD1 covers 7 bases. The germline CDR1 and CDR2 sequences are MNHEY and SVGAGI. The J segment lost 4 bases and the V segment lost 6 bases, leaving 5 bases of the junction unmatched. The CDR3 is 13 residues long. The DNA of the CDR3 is TGTGCCAGCAGGGACAGGAGCTTCTATGGCTACACCTTC. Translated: CASRDRSFYGYTF.

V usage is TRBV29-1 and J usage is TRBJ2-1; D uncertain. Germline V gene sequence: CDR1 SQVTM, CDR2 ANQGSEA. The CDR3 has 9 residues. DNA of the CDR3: TGCATCCGGGCTCGCGAGCAGTTCTTC. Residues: CIRAREQFF.

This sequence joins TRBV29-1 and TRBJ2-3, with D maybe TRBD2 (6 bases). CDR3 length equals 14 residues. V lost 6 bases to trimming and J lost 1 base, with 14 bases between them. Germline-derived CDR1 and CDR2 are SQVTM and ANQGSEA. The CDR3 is CSVRRDFGTDTQYF. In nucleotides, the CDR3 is TGCAGCGTGCGCCGGGACTTCGGCACAGATACGCAGTATTTT.

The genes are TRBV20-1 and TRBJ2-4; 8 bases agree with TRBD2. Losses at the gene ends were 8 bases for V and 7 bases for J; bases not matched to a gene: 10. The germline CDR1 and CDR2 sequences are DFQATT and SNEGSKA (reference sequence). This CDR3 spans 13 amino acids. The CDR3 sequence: CSSGGGLVNIQYF. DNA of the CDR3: TGCAGTTCGGGAGGGGGGCTCGTCAACATTCAGTACTTC.

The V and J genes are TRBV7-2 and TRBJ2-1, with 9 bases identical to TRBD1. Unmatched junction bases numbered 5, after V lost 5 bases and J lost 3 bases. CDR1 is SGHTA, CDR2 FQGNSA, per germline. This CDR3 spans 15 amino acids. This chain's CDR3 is CASSTRQGGYNEQFF. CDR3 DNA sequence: TGTGCCAGCAGCACCAGACAGGGGGGCTACAATGAGCAGTTCTTC.

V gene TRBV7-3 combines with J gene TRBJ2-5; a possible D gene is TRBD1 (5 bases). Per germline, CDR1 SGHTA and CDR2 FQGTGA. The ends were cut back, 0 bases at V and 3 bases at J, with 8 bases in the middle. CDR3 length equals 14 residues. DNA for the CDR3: TGTGCCAGCAGCTTAACTGGGGCCAAAGAGACCCAGTACTTC. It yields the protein CASSLTGAKETQYF.

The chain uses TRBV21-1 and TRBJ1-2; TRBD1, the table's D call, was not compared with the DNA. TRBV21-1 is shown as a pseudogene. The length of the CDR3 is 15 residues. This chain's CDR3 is CASSNRQGTSYGYTF. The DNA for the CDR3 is TGTGCCAGCAGCAACAGACAGGGGACCTCATATGGCTACACCTTC.

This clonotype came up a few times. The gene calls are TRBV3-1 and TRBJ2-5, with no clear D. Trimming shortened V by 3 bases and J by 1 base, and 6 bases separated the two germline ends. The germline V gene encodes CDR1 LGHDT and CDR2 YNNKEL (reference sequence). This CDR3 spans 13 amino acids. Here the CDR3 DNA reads TGTGCCAGCAGCCACCCGGTCCAAGAGACCCAGTACTTC. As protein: CASSHPVQETQYF.

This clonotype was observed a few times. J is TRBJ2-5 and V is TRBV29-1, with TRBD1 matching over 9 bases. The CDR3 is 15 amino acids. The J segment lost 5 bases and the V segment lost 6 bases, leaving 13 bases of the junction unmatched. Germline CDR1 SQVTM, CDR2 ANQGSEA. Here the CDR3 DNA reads TGCAGCGTCGAAACAACCGGGACAGGGTATGAGACCCAGTACTTC. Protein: CSVETTGTGYETQYF.

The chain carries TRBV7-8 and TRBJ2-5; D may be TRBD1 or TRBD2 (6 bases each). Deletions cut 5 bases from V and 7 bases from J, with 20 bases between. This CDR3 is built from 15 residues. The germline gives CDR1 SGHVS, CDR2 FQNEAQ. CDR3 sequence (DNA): TGTGCCAGCAGCCCGGGGGCAGGGGAGACCTGGACCCAGTACTTC. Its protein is CASSPGAGETWTQYF.

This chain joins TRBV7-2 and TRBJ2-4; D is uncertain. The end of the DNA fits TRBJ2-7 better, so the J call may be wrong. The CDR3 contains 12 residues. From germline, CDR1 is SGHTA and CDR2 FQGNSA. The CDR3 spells CASSANTYEQYF. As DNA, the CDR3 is TGTGCCAGCAGCGCGAACACCTACGAGCAGTACTTC.

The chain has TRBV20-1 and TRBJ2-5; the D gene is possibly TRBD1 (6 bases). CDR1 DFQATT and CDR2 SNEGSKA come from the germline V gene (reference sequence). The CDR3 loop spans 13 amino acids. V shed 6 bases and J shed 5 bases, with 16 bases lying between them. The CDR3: CSAPHRVSETQYF. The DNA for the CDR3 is TGCAGTGCGCCTCACAGGGTTAGCGAGACCCAGTACTTC.

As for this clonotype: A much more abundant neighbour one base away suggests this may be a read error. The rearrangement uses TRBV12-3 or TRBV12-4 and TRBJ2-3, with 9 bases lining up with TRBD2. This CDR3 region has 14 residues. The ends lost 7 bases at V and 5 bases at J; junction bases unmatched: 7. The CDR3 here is CASNGGGGGDTQYF. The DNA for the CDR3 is TGTGCCAGCAATGGCGGGGGGGGCGGAGATACGCAGTATTTT.

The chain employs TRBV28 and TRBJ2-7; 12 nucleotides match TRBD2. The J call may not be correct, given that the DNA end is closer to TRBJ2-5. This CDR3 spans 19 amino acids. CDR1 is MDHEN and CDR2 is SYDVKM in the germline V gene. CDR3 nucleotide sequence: TGTGCCAGCAGTTTCCCCACTAGCGGGAGGATATCAGAGAGGGAGACCCAGTACTTC. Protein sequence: CASSFPTSGRISERETQYF.

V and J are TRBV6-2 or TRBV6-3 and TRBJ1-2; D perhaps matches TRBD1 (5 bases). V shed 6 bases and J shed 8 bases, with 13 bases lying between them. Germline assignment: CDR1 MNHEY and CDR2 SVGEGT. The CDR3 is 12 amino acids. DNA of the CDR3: TGTGCCAGCAGACTGGCAGGGCGCGGCTACACCTTC. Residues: CASRLAGRGYTF.